This entry concerns a single T cell receptor beta chain. CD8+ and CD4+ T cells from blood underwent TCR beta sequencing, which was carried out in a high-throughput format. These data come from a study of CD8 T cells in Susac syndrome. Random hexamers were used to reverse transcribe roughly 0.5 to 1 ug of RNA. TCRdb redid the calling of the immunoSEQ multiplex PCR reads with MiXCR, one entry per CDR3 protein. The sample holds some 170,000 distinct CDR3 sequences, over 85% seen once. This CDR3 contains 14 residues. V was clipped by 7 bases and J by 0 bases, with 12 bases between them. The V gene's germline CDR1 is SQVTM and CDR2 ANQGSEA.

The source is a human donor in good health. The specimen was CD4+ T cells from PBMCs. The chain combines TRBV29-1 with TRBJ1-4; D unresolved. The CDR3 sequence is CSAGGGATNEKLFF. The CDR3 nucleotides are TGCAGCGCCGGAGGTGGTGCAACTAATGAAAAACTGTTTTTT.